The sample holds many counts of the clone carrying this T cell receptor beta chain. CDR3 length: 15 amino acids. Deletions cut 2 bases from V and 9 bases from J, with 17 bases between. Germline V gene sequence: CDR1 KGHSH, CDR2 LQKENI. This sample was taken from a study of early T cells in non-severe SARS-CoV-2 infection. Individual cDNA molecules received unique molecular identifiers during library preparation. MiXCR, run by TCRdb on the 5' RACE reads, gives a single entry per CDR3 protein. This sample has 75,000 to 80,000 distinct CDR3 sequences, with 8.5% to 10% found just once. The clonotype comes from an adult who was a healthcare worker with PCR-confirmed SARS-CoV-2 infection or an uninfected control (not recorded which). Sequenced: whole blood. This chain connects TRBV18 to TRBJ2-4; a weak D match, TRBD2 (7 bases). The CDR3 nucleotides are TGTGCCAGCTCACCAAATGGCGGGGGCGCCTCCATTCAGTACTTC. The encoded protein is CASSPNGGGASIQYF.